Below are 5 T cell receptor beta chains sequenced from a single sample in a study of blood T cell repertoires in COVID-19 (dated by TCRdb to 2018 to 2021). Preparation of the library involved the immunoSEQ multiplex PCR assay. The table comes from immuneACCESS by way of TCRdb, which keeps in-frame sequences with V and J called. Part of the clones is missing from these tables; in studies checked, under half for an unresolved V gene and the rest for unknown reasons. The sample contains approximately 410,000 clones, about nine tenths of them found a single time. The ten largest make up over 1.3% of the sample. The source material was peripheral blood. The source of these receptors is a woman under 40 with active or convalescent COVID-19.

This chain uses TRBV4-2 with TRBJ1-1; D unclear. The CDR3 is 13 amino acids. Germline V gives CDR1 LGHNA, CDR2 YNFKEQ. V dropped 7 bases and J dropped 3 bases, with 12 bases sitting between them. Written as DNA, the CDR3 is TGTGCCAGCACCTTTGAGGTATACACTGAAGCTTTCTTT. Its translation is CASTFEVYTEAFF.

This chain connects TRBV11-3 to TRBJ2-1, with 14 bases lining up with TRBD2. V lost 5 bases and J lost 6; bases outside the gene matches: 15. This CDR3 is 19 amino acids long. Germline V lookup: CDR1 SGHNT, CDR2 YENEEA. This CDR3 reads CASSPIGGAGTSGSNEQFF. The CDR3 DNA is TGTGCCAGCAGCCCCATAGGGGGAGCCGGGACTAGCGGGAGCAATGAGCAGTTCTTC.

The V and J genes are TRBV16 and TRBJ1-5; D ambiguous. Germline V gene sequence: CDR1 KGHSY, CDR2 FQNENV. The CDR3 length is 13 residues. The V and J ends lost 8 bases and 4 bases respectively, with 12 bases between them. The CDR3 DNA reads TGTGCCAGCCGTGGGCCAGTTAATCAGCCCCAGCATTTT. Translating gives CASRGPVNQPQHF.

The rearrangement links TRBV9 to TRBJ2-5; 8 positions match TRBD1. The CDR3 has 17 amino acids. V was clipped by 2 bases and J by 2 bases; unmatched bases: 11. CDR1 and CDR2 (germline): SGDLS, YYNGEE. The CDR3 coding sequence is TGTGCCAGCAGCGTTCTTACCGGGACAGGCTATCAAGAGACCCAGTACTTC. This gives the protein CASSVLTGTGYQETQYF.

This sequence joins TRBV6-5 and TRBJ1-2; D unresolved. Germline CDR1 is MNHEY and CDR2 is SVGAGI. This CDR3 contains 12 residues. V was shortened by 10 bases and J by 4 bases, with 13 bases between the two germline ends. The DNA for the CDR3 is TGTGCCACCTCCGACACGGCCTATGGCTACACCTTC. This codes for CATSDTAYGYTF.